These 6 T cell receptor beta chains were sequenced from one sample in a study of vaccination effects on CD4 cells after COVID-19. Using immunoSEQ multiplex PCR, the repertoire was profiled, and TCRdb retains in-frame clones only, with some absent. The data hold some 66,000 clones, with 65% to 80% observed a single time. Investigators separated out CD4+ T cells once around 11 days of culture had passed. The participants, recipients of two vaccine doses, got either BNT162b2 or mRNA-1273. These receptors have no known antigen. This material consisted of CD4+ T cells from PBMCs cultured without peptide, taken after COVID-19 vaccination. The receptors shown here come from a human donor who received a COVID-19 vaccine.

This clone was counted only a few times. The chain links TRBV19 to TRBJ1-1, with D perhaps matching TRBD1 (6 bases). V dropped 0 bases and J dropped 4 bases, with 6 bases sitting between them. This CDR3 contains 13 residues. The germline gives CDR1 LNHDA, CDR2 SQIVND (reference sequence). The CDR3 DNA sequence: TGTGCCAGTAGTATAGAACAGGGCACTGAAGCTTTCTTT. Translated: CASSIEQGTEAFF. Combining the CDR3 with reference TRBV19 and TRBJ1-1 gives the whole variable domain DGGITQSPKYLFRKEGQNVTLSCEQNLNHDAMYWYRQDPGQGLRLIYYSQIVNDFQKGDIAEGYSVSREKKESFPLTVTSAQKNPTAFYLCASSIEQGTEAFFGQGTRLTVV.

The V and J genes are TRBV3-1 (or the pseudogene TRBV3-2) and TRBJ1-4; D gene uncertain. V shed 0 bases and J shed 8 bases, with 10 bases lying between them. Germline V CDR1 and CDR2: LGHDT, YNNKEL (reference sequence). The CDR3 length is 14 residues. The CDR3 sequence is CASSQDRNAEKLFF. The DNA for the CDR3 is TGTGCCAGCAGCCAAGATAGGAACGCGGAAAAACTGTTTTTT.

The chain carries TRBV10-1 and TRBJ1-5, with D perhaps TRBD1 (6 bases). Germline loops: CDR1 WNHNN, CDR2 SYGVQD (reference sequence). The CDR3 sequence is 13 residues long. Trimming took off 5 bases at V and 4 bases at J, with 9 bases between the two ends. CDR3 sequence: CASSFTGNQPQHF. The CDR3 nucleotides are TGCGCCAGCAGTTTCACAGGGAATCAGCCCCAGCATTTT.

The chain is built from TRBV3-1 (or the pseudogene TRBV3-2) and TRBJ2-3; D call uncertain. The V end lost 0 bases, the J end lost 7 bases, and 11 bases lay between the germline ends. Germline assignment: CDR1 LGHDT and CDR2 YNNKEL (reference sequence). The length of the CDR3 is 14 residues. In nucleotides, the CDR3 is TGTGCCAGCAGCCAAGACCTAGTTACCCATACGCAGTATTTT. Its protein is CASSQDLVTHTQYF.

In DNA form, the CDR3 reads TGTGCCAGCAGCTTAGAATGGGCAGGGGGCGGCTACACCTTC. The encoded protein is CASSLEWAGGGYTF. This rearrangement joins TRBV7-2 to TRBJ1-2, with TRBD1 identical over 8 bases. The J segment lost 8 bases and the V segment lost 1 base, leaving 6 bases of the junction unmatched. Germline CDR1 is SGHTA and CDR2 is FQGNSA. CDR3 size: 14 residues.

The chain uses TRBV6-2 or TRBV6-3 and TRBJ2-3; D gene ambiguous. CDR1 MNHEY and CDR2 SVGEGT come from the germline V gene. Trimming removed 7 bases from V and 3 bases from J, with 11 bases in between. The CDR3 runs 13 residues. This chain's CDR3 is CASTPAWTDTQYF. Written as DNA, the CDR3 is TGTGCCAGCACCCCCGCATGGACAGATACGCAGTATTTT.